These 32 T cell receptor beta chains originate from one sample sequenced in a study of cytomegalovirus exposure and HLA in healthy donors. 13 Jbeta primers and 60 Vbeta primers were used for the PCR. Some clones are missing from TCRdb's copy, which holds only in-frame ones; the method was immunoSEQ multiplex PCR. The sample records fewer than 150,000 clones, about three quarters being singletons. Sequencing used PBMCs. These receptors were collected from a human donor in good health.

V and J are TRBV19 and TRBJ2-1, with no clear D. The CDR3 is 15 residues long. The germline CDR1 and CDR2 sequences are LNHDA and SQIVND (reference sequence). Trimming removed 2 bases from V and 3 bases from J, with 11 bases in between. CDR3 coding DNA: TGTGCCAGTAGTATAATGAGCGAGAACTACAATGAGCAGTTCTTC. Amino acids: CASSIMSENYNEQFF.

This clone was observed a single time. This chain links TRBV7-9 with TRBJ2-1; possibly TRBD2 for D (5 bases). The V end lost 5 bases, the J end lost 5 bases, and 13 bases lay between the germline ends. CDR1 is SEHNR and CDR2 is FQNEAQ in the germline V gene (reference sequence). This CDR3 comprises 14 residues. In DNA, the CDR3 is TGTGCCAGCAGCACAGAGGGATTAAACAATGAGCAGTTCTTC. Translating it yields CASSTEGLNNEQFF.

This chain links TRBV27 with TRBJ2-1; weak D call: TRBD2 (6 bases). Trimming took 5 bases from V and 9 from J, leaving 11 bases between them. This CDR3 spans 12 amino acids. The germline CDR1 and CDR2 sequences are MNHEY and SMNVEV (reference sequence). The CDR3 bases are TGTGCCAGCAGTAGTACCGGGGGTGAGCAGTTCTTC. This sequence encodes CASSSTGGEQFF.

The rearrangement uses TRBV6-1 and TRBJ2-5; a weak D match, TRBD2 (5 bases). Trimming cost V 1 base and J 4 bases, with 10 bases left between them. Germline loops: CDR1 MNHNS, CDR2 SASEGT. The CDR3 covers 14 residues. The CDR3, as DNA: TGTGCCAGCAGTGAAGTCGGGGTAGGAGAGACCCAGTACTTC. This codes for CASSEVGVGETQYF.

The rearrangement links TRBV13 to TRBJ2-7, with D perhaps matching TRBD2 (5 bases). Per the germline V gene, CDR1 is PRHDT and CDR2 is FYEKMQ (reference sequence). The CDR3 sequence is 14 residues long. Trimming shortened V by 7 bases and J by 5 bases, and 18 bases separated the two germline ends. CDR3 in amino acids: CASKKEGRRDEQYF. The CDR3 DNA is TGTGCCAGCAAAAAGGAAGGGAGAAGAGACGAGCAGTACTTC.

The rearrangement joins TRBV12-5 to TRBJ2-5; possible D gene TRBD2, 5 bases. CDR1 is LGHNT, CDR2 FRNRAP, per germline. V lost 7 bases, J lost 5 bases, and 8 bases lay in between. The CDR3 runs 11 residues. This CDR3 is CASAREETQYF. The CDR3 DNA is TGTGCTAGTGCTAGGGAGGAGACCCAGTACTTC.

The V and J genes are TRBV9 and TRBJ1-4, with D tentatively TRBD1 (5 bases). V was cut by 0 bases and J by 5 bases, with 11 bases left in between. Germline values: CDR1 SGDLS, CDR2 YYNGEE. The length of the CDR3 is 15 residues. CDR3 coding DNA: TGTGCCAGCAGCGTAGGGCGACAGCTGAATGAAAAACTGTTTTTT. Protein sequence: CASSVGRQLNEKLFF.

The V and J genes are TRBV28 and TRBJ2-5; TRBD2 matches 8 bases. Germline V gene data show CDR1 as MDHEN and CDR2 as SYDVKM. V was clipped by 6 bases and J by 4 bases; unmatched bases: 13. CDR3 length: 16 amino acids. The CDR3 is CASSQLAGGRGETQYF. Here the CDR3 DNA reads TGTGCCAGCAGCCAACTGGCGGGGGGTCGGGGAGAGACCCAGTACTTC.

This clone occurred a few times. The chain recombines TRBV5-5 with TRBJ2-2; no clear D. V dropped 0 bases and J dropped 3 bases, with 6 bases sitting between them. Germline assignment: CDR1 SGHKS and CDR2 YYEKEE (reference sequence). This CDR3 contains 14 residues. Here the CDR3 reads CASSLVSDTGELFF. The CDR3 DNA follows: TGTGCCAGCAGCTTGGTTTCCGACACCGGGGAGCTGTTTTTT.

The chain joins TRBV5-1 to TRBJ2-1; 8 nucleotides align to TRBD1. Germline V gene sequence: CDR1 SGHRS, CDR2 YFSETQ. V lost 4 bases to trimming and J lost 10 bases; unmatched junction nucleotides: 13. CDR3 length: 15 amino acids. This CDR3 is CASSRGRDRTSEQFF. For the CDR3, the DNA is TGCGCCAGCAGCCGGGGCAGGGACAGGACATCCGAGCAGTTCTTC.

The genes are TRBV9 and TRBJ2-6, with a tentative D call TRBD1 (6 bases). Deletions cut 2 bases from V and 1 base from J, with 13 bases between. The germline gives CDR1 SGDLS, CDR2 YYNGEE. The CDR3 is made up of 17 amino acids. The CDR3 reads CASSVRDIPSGANVLTF. Here the CDR3 DNA reads TGTGCCAGCAGCGTCCGGGACATACCTTCTGGGGCCAACGTCCTGACTTTC.

This clone was counted a few times. This chain uses TRBV30 with TRBJ2-1; 10 bases map to TRBD2. V lost 1 base, J lost 7 bases, and 10 bases stayed unmatched. This CDR3 has 16 residues. CDR1 and CDR2 from the germline V gene are GTSNPN and SVGIG (reference sequence). The CDR3 DNA follows: TGTGCCTGGAGTGAGGGCCCGGGACTAGCGAAGAATGAGCAGTTCTTC. This gives the protein CAWSEGPGLAKNEQFF.

Only a few counts were recorded for this clone. This chain connects TRBV5-1 to TRBJ1-3; D gene unclear. V was cut by 0 bases and J by 0 bases, with 7 bases left in between. Germline V gene sequence: CDR1 SGHRS, CDR2 YFSETQ. CDR3 size: 15 residues. CDR3 sequence: CASSLAGASGNTIYF. The CDR3 DNA reads as TGCGCCAGCAGCTTGGCCGGAGCCTCTGGAAACACCATATATTTT.

This chain uses TRBV6-1 with TRBJ1-1; D gene ambiguous. CDR1 and CDR2 from the germline V gene are MNHNS and SASEGT. The CDR3 sequence is 14 residues long. V gave up 4 bases and J gave up 1 base, with 10 bases separating them. The CDR3 DNA is TGTGCCAGCAGTGTCGAATCAGGGAACACTGAAGCTTTCTTT. It is translated as CASSVESGNTEAFF.

V and J are TRBV27 and TRBJ2-3, with D possibly TRBD1 on 5 matching bases. The CDR3 totals 17 residues. CDR1 MNHEY and CDR2 SMNVEV come from the germline V gene (reference sequence). The V end lost 2 bases, the J end lost 1 base, and 16 bases lay between the germline ends. The CDR3 DNA reads TGTGCCAGCAGTTTAAGGGCGGTACAGGTTCGCACAGATACGCAGTATTTT. This translates into CASSLRAVQVRTDTQYF.

The V gene is TRBV5-1, the J gene TRBJ2-3; the match to TRBD2 covers 8 bases. Germline CDR1 and CDR2: SGHRS and YFSETQ. This CDR3 contains 15 residues. V lost 6 bases to trimming and J lost 2 bases; unmatched junction nucleotides: 8. The CDR3 region is CASMGVAGTTDTQYF. CDR3 DNA sequence: TGCGCCAGCATGGGGGTAGCGGGGACCACAGATACGCAGTATTTT.

The CDR3 nucleotides are TGTGCCAGCAGCCCCTATGGGAACTCGCAGGGGGCTTTCTTT. This translates into CASSPYGNSQGAFF. The V and J genes are TRBV6-1 and TRBJ1-1, with a weak D call TRBD1 (6 bases). In germline, CDR1 is MNHNS, CDR2 SASEGT. This CDR3 has 14 residues. The germline V and J ends were trimmed by 6 bases and 11 bases, with 22 bases remaining between them.

V gene TRBV4-1 combines with J gene TRBJ2-7; 8 bases map to TRBD2. The V and J ends lost 0 bases and 7 bases, in that order; junction bases with no gene match: 8. The CDR3 covers 15 residues. Germline V gene lookup returns CDR1 MGHRA and CDR2 YSYEKL. The CDR3 here is CASSQEAGELWEQYF. The CDR3 DNA is TGCGCCAGCAGCCAAGAAGCGGGAGAGCTTTGGGAGCAGTACTTC.

The chain recombines TRBV6-6 with TRBJ2-5; D not resolved. Germline CDR1 MNHNY, CDR2 SVGAGI (reference sequence). The germline V and J ends were trimmed by 5 bases and 3 bases, with 7 bases remaining between them. This CDR3 contains 12 residues. Written as DNA, the CDR3 is TGTGCCAGCAGTCTTAGAGAAGAGACCCAGTACTTC. Amino acids: CASSLREETQYF.

The chain has TRBV2 and TRBJ1-1, with 10 bases that match TRBD1. Germline V CDR1 and CDR2: SNHLY, FYNNEI. V shed 6 bases, J shed 4 bases, and the junction held 5 bases outside the gene matches. The CDR3 sequence is 14 residues long. The CDR3: CASRLRQGATEAFF. The CDR3 DNA follows: TGTGCCAGCAGATTAAGACAGGGGGCCACTGAAGCTTTCTTT.

The chain uses TRBV4-2 and TRBJ2-7, with 12 bases lining up with TRBD2. The V and J ends lost 0 bases and 7 bases, in that order; junction bases with no gene match: 4. Germline CDR1 is LGHNA and CDR2 is YNFKEQ. The CDR3 spans 15 residues. The CDR3 DNA is TGTGCCAGCAGCCAAGAGACTAGCGGGAGATGGGAGCAGTACTTC. Encoded protein: CASSQETSGRWEQYF.

The chain uses TRBV6-5 and TRBJ1-5; 8 bases fit TRBD1. The ends lost 5 bases at V and 7 bases at J; junction bases unmatched: 10. Germline V gene data show CDR1 as MNHEY and CDR2 as SVGAGI. The CDR3 is 15 amino acids. The CDR3 sequence is CASSPSGQGLQPQHF. The CDR3 DNA reads as TGTGCCAGCAGTCCGTCCGGACAGGGATTACAGCCCCAGCATTTT.

In this sample, this clone turned up a few times. J is TRBJ1-1 and V is TRBV28; D might be TRBD1 (5 bases). The CDR3 runs 13 residues. Trimming cost V 6 bases and J 6 bases, with 14 bases left between them. CDR1 and CDR2 (germline): MDHEN, SYDVKM. CDR3 loop: CASSRAQGSEAFF. The CDR3 DNA reads TGTGCCAGCAGCCGGGCCCAGGGATCTGAAGCTTTCTTT.

The genes are TRBV5-1 and TRBJ2-7; 8 bases fit TRBD1. CDR3 length: 16 amino acids. V shed 4 bases, J shed 1 base, and the junction held 10 bases outside the gene matches. Germline loops: CDR1 SGHRS, CDR2 YFSETQ. CDR3 residues: CASSTTGQGVSYEQYF. DNA of the CDR3: TGCGCCAGCAGCACTACTGGACAGGGAGTTTCCTACGAGCAGTACTTC.

Of note for this clone: The DNA is omitted, as the CDR3 cannot be located on it reliably, and the CDR3 follows TCRdb's listing. CDR3: CAWSPSGGLGRSCFF. The chain couples TRBV30 to TRBJ2-2; the table's D call, TRBD2, has no DNA check behind it. Germline lookup yields CDR1 GTSNPN and CDR2 SVGIG (reference sequence). The CDR3 sequence runs 15 residues, both termini included.

The chain combines TRBV10-3 with TRBJ2-7; 7 bases match TRBD2. The CDR3 is 16 residues long. Per the germline V gene, CDR1 is ENHRY and CDR2 is SYGVKD. The J segment lost 8 bases and the V segment lost 2 bases, leaving 15 bases of the junction unmatched. The CDR3 bases are TGTGCCATCAGTGAGGGCGGTGCTCTAGCGGCCTCCCAGCAGTACTTC. This gives the protein CAISEGGALAASQQYF.

The rearrangement joins TRBV15 to TRBJ2-7; D may be TRBD2 (6 bases). Per germline, CDR1 LNHNV and CDR2 YYDKDF (reference sequence). This CDR3 has 14 amino acids. V was cut by 1 base and J by 3 bases, with 10 bases left in between. The CDR3 spells CATSRGRGLYEQYF. CDR3 DNA: TGTGCCACCAGCAGAGGGAGGGGCCTCTACGAGCAGTACTTC.

This clone was observed once. This chain links TRBV9 with TRBJ2-2; D remains ambiguous. Germline V gene sequence: CDR1 SGDLS, CDR2 YYNGEE. This CDR3 spans 17 amino acids. V lost 3 bases to trimming and J lost 8 bases, with 23 bases between them. In DNA form, the CDR3 reads TGTGCCAGCAGCGGACAAGGATTGGGCATCCCCTCGGGGGAGCTGTTTTTT. Its translation is CASSGQGLGIPSGELFF.

V is TRBV18 and J is TRBJ2-5; 11 bases map to TRBD2. This CDR3 contains 17 residues. Germline values: CDR1 KGHSH, CDR2 LQKENI. The V segment lost 4 bases and the J segment 1 base; nucleotides outside the gene matches: 8. The CDR3 loop reads CASSLQLAGGIQETQYF. The CDR3 DNA sequence: TGTGCCAGCTCACTCCAATTAGCGGGAGGGATCCAAGAGACCCAGTACTTC.

The chain combines TRBV6-4 with TRBJ2-1; 7 nucleotides match TRBD2. This CDR3 contains 18 residues. J lost 2 bases, V lost 3 bases, and 13 bases had no gene match. CDR1 is MRHNA, CDR2 SNTAGT, per germline. CDR3 residues: CASSEVGLAGVTYNEQFF. CDR3 nucleotides: TGTGCCAGCAGTGAAGTGGGGCTGGCGGGAGTTACCTACAATGAGCAGTTCTTC.

This clone was counted only a few times. This chain joins TRBV5-6 and TRBJ2-1; a possible D gene is TRBD2 (5 bases). Per germline, CDR1 SGHDT and CDR2 YYEEEE. The CDR3 contains 16 residues. V was trimmed by 1 base and J by 2 bases, leaving 13 bases between them. The chain's CDR3 is CASSLNRDVTYNEQFF. The CDR3 DNA reads as TGTGCCAGCAGCTTGAATCGGGATGTCACCTACAATGAGCAGTTCTTC.

The chain uses TRBV15 and TRBJ1-3; D possibly corresponds to TRBD1 (5 bases). This CDR3 has 19 amino acids. CDR1 is LNHNV and CDR2 is YYDKDF in the germline V gene (reference sequence). The germline V and J ends were trimmed by 3 bases and 0 bases, with 21 bases remaining between them. CDR3 sequence: CATSSPLDETAFSGNTIYF. For the CDR3, the DNA is TGTGCCACCAGCAGTCCCCTCGACGAGACAGCTTTCTCTGGAAACACCATATATTTT.